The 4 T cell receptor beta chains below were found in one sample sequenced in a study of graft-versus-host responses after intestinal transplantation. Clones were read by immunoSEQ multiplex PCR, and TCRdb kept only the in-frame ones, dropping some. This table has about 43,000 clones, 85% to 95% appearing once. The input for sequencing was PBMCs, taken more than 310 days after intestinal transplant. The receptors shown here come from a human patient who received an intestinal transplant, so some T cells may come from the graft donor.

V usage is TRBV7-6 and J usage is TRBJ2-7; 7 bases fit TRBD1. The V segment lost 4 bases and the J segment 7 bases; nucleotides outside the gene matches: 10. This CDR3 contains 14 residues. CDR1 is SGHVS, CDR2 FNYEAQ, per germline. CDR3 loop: CASSSDRVSREQYF. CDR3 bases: TGTGCCAGCAGCTCCGACAGGGTATCGCGGGAGCAGTACTTC.

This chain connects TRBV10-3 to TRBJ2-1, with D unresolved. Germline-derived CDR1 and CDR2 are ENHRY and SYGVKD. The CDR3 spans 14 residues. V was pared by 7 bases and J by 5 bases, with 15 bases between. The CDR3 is CAIKWTATNNEQFF. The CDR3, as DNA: TGTGCCATCAAGTGGACGGCTACCAACAATGAGCAGTTCTTC.

Here the CDR3 DNA reads TGTGCCAGCAGTCAACAGACAGGGACCTCGTACGAGCAGTACTTC. Its protein product is CASSQQTGTSYEQYF. The chain uses TRBV9 and TRBJ2-5, with 7 bases matching TRBD1. The closer fit of TRBJ2-7 to the DNA end suggests the J call may be wrong. This CDR3 has 15 residues. Germline CDR1 SGDLS, CDR2 YYNGEE.

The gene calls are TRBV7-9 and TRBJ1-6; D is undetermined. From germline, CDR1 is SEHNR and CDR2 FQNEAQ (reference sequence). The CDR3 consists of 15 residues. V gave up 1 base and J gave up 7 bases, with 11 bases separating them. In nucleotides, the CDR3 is TGTGCCAGCAGCTTAGTTGGTCGGGGAAATTCACCCCTCCACTTT. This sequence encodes CASSLVGRGNSPLHF.